What follows describes a single T cell receptor beta chain. The antigen is not known. Amplification used 60 Vbeta primers and 13 Jbeta primers. The data were produced by immunoSEQ multiplex PCR, yet TCRdb's version contains in-frame clones alone and is incomplete. The top ten clones hold less than 15% of a sample with 90,000 to 120,000 clones, around 74% of them seen once. The sample belongs to a study of cytomegalovirus exposure and HLA in healthy donors. Broader study findings: Follow-up analysis later connected one missense variant in DCLRE1C with trimming of TCR beta V- and J-genes. It was reported in a later analysis that an Asian-associated ancestry cluster showed fewer N-insertions than the approximately 670-donor mean. Most TCR sequences proved rare, with some public TCRs found in many donors.

The V gene lost 5 bases and the J gene lost 5 bases, with 6 bases spanning the gap. The CDR3 length is 12 residues. In germline, CDR1 is LGHNA, CDR2 YNFKEQ. Material: PBMCs. The chain carries TRBV4-2 and TRBJ2-2; D unresolved. This sequence was found in a woman between 35 and 50 years old in good health and CMV-seropositive. CDR3 amino acids: CASSGQTGELFF. In DNA, the CDR3 is TGTGCCAGCAGCGGGCAAACCGGGGAGCTGTTTTTT.